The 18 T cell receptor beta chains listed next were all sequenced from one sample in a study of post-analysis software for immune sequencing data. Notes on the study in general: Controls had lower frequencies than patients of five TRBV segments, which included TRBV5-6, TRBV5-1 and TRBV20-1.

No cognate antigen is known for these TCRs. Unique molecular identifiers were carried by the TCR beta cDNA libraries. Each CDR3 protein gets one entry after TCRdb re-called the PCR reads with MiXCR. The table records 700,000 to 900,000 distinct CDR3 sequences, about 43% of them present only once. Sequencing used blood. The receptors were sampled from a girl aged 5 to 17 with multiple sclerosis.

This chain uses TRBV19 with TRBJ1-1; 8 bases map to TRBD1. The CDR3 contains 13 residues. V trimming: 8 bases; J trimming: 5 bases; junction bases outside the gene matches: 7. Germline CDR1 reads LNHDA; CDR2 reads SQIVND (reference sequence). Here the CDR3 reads CASSSGGITEAFF. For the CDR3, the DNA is TGTGCCAGTTCGTCAGGGGGCATTACTGAAGCTTTCTTT.

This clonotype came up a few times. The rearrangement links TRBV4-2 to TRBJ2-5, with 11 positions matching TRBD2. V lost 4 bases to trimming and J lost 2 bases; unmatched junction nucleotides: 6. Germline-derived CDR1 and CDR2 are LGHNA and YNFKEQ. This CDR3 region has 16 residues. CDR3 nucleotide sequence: TGTGCCAGCAGCCGCCCGGGACTAGCGGATCAAGAGACCCAGTACTTC. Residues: CASSRPGLADQETQYF.

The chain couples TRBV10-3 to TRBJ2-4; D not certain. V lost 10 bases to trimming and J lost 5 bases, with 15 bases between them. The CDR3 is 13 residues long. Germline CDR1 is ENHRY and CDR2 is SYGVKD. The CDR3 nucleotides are TGTGCCACCCAGTTTGGGGTTCAAAACATTCAGTACTTC. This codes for CATQFGVQNIQYF.

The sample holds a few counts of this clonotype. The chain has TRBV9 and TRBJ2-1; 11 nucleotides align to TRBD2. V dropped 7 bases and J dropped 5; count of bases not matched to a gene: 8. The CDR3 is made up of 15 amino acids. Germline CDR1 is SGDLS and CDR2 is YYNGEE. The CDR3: CASAGTSGRNNEQFF. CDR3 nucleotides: TGTGCCAGCGCCGGGACTAGCGGACGGAACAATGAGCAGTTCTTC.

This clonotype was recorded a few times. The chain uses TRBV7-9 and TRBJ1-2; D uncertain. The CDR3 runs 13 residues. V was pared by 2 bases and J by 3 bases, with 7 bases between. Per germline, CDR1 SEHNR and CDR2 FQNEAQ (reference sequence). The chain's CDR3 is CASSLPPHYGYTF. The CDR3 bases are TGTGCCAGCAGCTTACCTCCACACTATGGCTACACCTTC.

Here the CDR3 reads CSARVPAGYTF. In DNA, the CDR3 is TGCAGTGCTAGAGTGCCCGCTGGCTACACCTTC. The genes are TRBV20-1 and TRBJ1-2; D uncertain. Germline loops: CDR1 DFQATT, CDR2 SNEGSKA (reference sequence). V was trimmed by 1 base and J by 7 bases, leaving 7 bases between them. This CDR3 has 11 amino acids.

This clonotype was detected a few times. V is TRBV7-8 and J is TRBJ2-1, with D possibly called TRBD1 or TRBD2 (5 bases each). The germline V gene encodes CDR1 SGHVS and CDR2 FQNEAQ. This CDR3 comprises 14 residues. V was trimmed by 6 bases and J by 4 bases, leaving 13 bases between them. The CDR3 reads CASSWDGFYNEQFF. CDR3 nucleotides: TGTGCCAGCAGTTGGGACGGGTTTTACAATGAGCAGTTCTTC.

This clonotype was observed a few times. In DNA, the CDR3 is TGTGCCAGCAGTTACAGGGGACTAGCGGCTCAAGAGACCCAGTACTTC. Protein: CASSYRGLAAQETQYF. The rearrangement uses TRBV6-2 or TRBV6-3 and TRBJ2-5; the match to TRBD2 covers 11 bases. CDR3 length equals 16 residues. From germline, CDR1 is MNHEY and CDR2 SVGEGT. V shed 2 bases and J 2 bases; nucleotides not matched to a gene: 4.

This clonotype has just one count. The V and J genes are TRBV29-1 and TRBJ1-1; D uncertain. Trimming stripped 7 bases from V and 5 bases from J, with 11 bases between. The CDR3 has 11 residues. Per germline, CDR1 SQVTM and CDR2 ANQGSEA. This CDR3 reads CSGAWETEAFF. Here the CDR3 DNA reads TGCAGCGGGGCATGGGAAACTGAAGCTTTCTTT.

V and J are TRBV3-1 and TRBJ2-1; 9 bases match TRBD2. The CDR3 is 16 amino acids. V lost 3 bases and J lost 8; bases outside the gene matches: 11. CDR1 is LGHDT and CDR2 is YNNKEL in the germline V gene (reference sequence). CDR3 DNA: TGTGCCAGCAGCCACCCCGGGACTAGCACATTGCATGAGCAGTTCTTC. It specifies CASSHPGTSTLHEQFF.

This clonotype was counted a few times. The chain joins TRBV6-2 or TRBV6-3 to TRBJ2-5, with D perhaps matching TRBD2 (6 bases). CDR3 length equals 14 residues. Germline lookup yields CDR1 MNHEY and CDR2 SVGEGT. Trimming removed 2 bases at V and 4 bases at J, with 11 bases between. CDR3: CASSYPRRGETQYF. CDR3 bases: TGTGCCAGCAGTTACCCACGGAGGGGAGAGACCCAGTACTTC.

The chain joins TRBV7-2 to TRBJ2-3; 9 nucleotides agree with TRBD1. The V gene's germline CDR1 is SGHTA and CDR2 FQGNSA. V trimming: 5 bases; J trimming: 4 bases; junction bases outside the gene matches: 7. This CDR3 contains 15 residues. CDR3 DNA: TGTGCCAGCAGCCTGGGACAGGGAGGAGCAGATACGCAGTATTTT. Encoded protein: CASSLGQGGADTQYF.

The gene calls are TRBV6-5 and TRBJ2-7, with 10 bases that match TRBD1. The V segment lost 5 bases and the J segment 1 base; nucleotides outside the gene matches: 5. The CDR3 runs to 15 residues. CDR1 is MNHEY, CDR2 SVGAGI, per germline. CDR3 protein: CASSDVGQGSYEQYF. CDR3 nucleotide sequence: TGTGCCAGCAGTGACGTGGGACAGGGGTCCTACGAGCAGTACTTC.

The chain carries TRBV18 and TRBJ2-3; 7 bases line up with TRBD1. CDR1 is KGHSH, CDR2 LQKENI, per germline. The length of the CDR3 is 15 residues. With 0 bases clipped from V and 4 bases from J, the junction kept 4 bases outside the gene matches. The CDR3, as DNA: TGTGCCAGCTCACCACCGGGACAGCAAGCAGATACGCAGTATTTT. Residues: CASSPPGQQADTQYF.

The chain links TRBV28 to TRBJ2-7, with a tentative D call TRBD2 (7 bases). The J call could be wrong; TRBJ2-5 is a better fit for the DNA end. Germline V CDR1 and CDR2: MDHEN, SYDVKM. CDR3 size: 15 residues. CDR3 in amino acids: CASRPTGGASGTQYF. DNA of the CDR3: TGTGCCAGCAGACCGACGGGGGGCGCTTCCGGGACCCAGTACTTC.

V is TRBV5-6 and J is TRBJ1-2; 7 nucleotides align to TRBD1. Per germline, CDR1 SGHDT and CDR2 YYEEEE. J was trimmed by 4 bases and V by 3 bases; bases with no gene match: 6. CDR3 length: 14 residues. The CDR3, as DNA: TGTGCCAGCAGCTCCACAGGGGCGGGCTATGGCTACACCTTC. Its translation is CASSSTGAGYGYTF.

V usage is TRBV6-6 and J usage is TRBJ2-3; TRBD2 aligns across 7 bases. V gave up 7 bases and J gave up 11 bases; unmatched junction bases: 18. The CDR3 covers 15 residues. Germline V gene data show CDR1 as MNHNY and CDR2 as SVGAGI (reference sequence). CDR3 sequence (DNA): TGTGCCAGCACCAACTCTCGGCAGACTGCTAGCGGGCAGTATTTT. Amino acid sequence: CASTNSRQTASGQYF.

CDR3 loop: CASKGTGLPDTQYF. The CDR3 DNA is TGTGCCAGCAAGGGGACAGGGCTTCCAGATACGCAGTATTTT. V is TRBV28 and J is TRBJ2-3; 9 nucleotides match TRBD1. The V gene end was trimmed by 7 bases and the J gene end by 4 bases; junction bases not matched to a gene: 6. Germline V gives CDR1 MDHEN, CDR2 SYDVKM. The CDR3 consists of 14 residues.